Here is one T cell receptor (beta chain) with its context. Its specificity is not known. This record comes from a study of T cells in Graves' hyperthyroidism and ophthalmopathy. General study findings and limits: Using 13 V-J features, a model discriminated ophthalmopathy from stable hyperthyroidism.

Template material for amplifying TCR beta CDR3 regions consisted of RNA transcripts. An initial round of RT-PCR targeting the TCR CDR3 relied on the HTBI primer set. MiXCR, run by TCRdb on the multiplex PCR reads, gives a single entry per CDR3 protein. The data contain about 560,000 distinct CDR3 sequences, around 46% of them singletons. Trimming removed 5 bases from V and 5 bases from J; junction bases left unmatched: 11. The CDR3 consists of 15 residues. Germline assignment: CDR1 DFQATT and CDR2 SNEGSKA (reference sequence). The chain employs TRBV20-1 and TRBJ2-5; 10 bases agree with TRBD1. The TCR comes from a woman aged 18-29 years with Graves' hyperthyroidism. What was sequenced was peripheral blood or thyroid tissue (not recorded which). The DNA for the CDR3 is TGCAGTGCTGGGCGGGGGACAGGGGATAGCGAGACCCAGTACTTC. As protein: CSAGRGTGDSETQYF.